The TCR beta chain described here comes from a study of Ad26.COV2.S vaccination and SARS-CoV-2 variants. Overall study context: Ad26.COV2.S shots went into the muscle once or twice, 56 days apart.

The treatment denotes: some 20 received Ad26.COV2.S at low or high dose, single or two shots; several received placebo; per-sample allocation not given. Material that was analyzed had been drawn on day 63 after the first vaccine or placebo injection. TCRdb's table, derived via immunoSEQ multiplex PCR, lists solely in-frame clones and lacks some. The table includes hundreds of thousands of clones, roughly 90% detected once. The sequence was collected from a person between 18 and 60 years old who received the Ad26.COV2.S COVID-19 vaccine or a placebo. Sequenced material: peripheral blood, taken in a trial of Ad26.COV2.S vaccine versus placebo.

The CDR3 loop reads CSITGGAGELFF. The CDR3 DNA is TGCAGCATCACAGGGGGCGCCGGGGAGCTGTTTTTT. This chain joins TRBV29-1 and TRBJ2-2; 9 positions agree with TRBD1. In germline, CDR1 is SQVTM, CDR2 ANQGSEA. The CDR3 is 12 amino acids. V shed 8 bases and J 6 bases; nucleotides not matched to a gene: 4.